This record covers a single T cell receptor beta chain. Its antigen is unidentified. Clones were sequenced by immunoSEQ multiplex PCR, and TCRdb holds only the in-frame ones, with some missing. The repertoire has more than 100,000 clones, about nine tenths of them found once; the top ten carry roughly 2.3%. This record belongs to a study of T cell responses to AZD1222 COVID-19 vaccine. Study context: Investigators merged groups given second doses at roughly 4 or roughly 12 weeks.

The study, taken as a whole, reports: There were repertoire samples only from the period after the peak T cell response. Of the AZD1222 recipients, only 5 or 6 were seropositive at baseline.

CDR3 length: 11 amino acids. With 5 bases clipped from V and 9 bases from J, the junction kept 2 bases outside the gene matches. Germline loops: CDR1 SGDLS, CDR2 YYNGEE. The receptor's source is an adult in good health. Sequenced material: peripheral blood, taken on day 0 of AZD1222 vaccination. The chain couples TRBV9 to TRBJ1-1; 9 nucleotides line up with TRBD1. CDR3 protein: CASRGQGKAFF. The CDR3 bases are TGTGCCAGCAGAGGACAGGGGAAAGCTTTCTTT.